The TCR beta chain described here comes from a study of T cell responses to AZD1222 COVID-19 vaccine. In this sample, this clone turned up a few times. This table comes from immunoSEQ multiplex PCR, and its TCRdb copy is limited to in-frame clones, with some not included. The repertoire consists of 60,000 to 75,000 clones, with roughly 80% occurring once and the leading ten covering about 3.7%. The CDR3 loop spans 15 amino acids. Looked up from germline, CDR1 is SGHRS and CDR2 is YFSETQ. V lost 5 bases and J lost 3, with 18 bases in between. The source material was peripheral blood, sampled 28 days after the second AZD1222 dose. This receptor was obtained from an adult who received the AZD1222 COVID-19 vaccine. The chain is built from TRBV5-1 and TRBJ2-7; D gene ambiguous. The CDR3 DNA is TGCGCCAGCAGGCTTAATATGCTCGTAGGCTACGAGCAGTACTTC. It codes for CASRLNMLVGYEQYF.